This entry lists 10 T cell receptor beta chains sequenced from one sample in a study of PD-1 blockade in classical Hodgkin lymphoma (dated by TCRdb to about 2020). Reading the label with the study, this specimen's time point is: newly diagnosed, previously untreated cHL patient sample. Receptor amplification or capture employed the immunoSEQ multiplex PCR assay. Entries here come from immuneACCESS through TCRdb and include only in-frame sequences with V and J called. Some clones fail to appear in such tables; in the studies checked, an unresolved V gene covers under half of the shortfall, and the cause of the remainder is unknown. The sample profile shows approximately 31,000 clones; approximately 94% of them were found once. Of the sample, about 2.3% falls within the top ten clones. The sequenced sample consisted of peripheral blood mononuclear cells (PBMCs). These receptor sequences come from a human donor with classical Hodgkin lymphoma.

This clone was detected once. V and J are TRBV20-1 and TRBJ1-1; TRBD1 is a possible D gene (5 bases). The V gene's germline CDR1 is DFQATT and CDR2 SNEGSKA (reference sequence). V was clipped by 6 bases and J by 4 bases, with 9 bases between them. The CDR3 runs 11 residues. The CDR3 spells CSAWGSTEAFF. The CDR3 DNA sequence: TGCAGTGCGTGGGGCAGCACTGAAGCTTTCTTT.

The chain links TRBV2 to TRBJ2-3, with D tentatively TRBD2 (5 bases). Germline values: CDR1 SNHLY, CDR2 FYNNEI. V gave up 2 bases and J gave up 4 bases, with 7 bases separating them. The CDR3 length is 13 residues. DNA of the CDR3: TGTGCCAGCAGTGAATGGCGGGCAGATACGCAGTATTTT. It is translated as CASSEWRADTQYF.

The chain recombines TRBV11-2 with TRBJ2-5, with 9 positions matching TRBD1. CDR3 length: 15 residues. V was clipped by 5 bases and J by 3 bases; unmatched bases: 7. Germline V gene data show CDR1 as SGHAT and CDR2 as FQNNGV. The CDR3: CASSTGQGLEETQYF. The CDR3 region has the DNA TGTGCCAGCAGCACGGGACAGGGCCTAGAAGAGACCCAGTACTTC.

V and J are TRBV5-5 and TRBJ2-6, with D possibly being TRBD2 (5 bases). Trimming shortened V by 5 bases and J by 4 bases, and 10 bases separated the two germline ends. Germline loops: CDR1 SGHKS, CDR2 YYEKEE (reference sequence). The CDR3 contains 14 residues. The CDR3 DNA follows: TGTGCCAGCAGGTCGACTACGGGGGCCAACGTCCTGACTTTC. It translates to CASRSTTGANVLTF.

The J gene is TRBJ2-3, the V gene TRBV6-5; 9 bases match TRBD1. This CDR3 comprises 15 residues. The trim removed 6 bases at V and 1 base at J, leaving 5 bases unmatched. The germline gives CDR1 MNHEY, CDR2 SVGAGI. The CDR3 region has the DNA TGTGCCAGCAGAGAGGACAGGGGAGGCACAGATACGCAGTATTTT. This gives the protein CASREDRGGTDTQYF.

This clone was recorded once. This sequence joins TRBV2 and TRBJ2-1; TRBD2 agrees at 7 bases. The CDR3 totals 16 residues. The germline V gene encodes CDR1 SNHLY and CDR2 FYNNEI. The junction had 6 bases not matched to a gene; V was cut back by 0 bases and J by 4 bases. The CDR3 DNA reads TGTGCCAGCAGTGAAGCCGGCCTAGCGGCTTACAATGAGCAGTTCTTC. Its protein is CASSEAGLAAYNEQFF.

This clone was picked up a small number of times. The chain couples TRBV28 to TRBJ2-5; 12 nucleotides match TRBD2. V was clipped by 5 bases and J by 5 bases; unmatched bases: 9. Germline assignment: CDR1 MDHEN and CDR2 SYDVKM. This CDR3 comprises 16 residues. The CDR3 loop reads CASSLLAGGPGETQYF. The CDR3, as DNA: TGTGCCAGCAGTCTTCTAGCGGGAGGGCCGGGGGAGACCCAGTACTTC.

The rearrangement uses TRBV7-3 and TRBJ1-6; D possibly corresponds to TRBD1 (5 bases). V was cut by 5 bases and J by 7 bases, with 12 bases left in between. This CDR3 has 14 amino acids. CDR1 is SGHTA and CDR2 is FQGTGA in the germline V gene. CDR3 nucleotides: TGTGCCAGCAGCCAAGGGACGGAGAATTCACCCCTCCACTTT. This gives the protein CASSQGTENSPLHF.

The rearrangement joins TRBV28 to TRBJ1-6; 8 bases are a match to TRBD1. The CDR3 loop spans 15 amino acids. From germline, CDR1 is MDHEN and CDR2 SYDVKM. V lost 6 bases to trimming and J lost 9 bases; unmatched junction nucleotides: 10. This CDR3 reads CASSGVTGAGSPLHF. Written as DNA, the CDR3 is TGTGCCAGCAGCGGAGTGACAGGGGCGGGTTCACCCCTCCACTTT.

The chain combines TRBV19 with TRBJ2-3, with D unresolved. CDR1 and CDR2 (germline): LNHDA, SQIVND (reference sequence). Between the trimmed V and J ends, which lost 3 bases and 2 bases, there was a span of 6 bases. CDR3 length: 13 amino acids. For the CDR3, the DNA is TGTGCCAGTAGTATCCCGCCCACAGATACGCAGTATTTT. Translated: CASSIPPTDTQYF.